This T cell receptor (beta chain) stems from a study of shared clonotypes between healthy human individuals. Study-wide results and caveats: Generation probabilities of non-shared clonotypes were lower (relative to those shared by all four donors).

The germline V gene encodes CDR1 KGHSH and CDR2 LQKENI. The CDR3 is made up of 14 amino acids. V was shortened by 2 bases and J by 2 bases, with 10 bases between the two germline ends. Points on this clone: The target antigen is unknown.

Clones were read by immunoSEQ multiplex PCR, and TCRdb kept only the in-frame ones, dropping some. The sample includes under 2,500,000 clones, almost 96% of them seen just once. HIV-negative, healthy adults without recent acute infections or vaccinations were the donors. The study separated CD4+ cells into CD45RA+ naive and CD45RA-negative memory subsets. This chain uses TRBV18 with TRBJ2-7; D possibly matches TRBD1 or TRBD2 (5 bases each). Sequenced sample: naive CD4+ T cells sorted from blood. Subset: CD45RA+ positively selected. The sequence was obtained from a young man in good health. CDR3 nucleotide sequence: TGTGCCAGCTCACCAGGGGACGGTACCTACGAGCAGTACTTC. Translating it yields CASSPGDGTYEQYF.